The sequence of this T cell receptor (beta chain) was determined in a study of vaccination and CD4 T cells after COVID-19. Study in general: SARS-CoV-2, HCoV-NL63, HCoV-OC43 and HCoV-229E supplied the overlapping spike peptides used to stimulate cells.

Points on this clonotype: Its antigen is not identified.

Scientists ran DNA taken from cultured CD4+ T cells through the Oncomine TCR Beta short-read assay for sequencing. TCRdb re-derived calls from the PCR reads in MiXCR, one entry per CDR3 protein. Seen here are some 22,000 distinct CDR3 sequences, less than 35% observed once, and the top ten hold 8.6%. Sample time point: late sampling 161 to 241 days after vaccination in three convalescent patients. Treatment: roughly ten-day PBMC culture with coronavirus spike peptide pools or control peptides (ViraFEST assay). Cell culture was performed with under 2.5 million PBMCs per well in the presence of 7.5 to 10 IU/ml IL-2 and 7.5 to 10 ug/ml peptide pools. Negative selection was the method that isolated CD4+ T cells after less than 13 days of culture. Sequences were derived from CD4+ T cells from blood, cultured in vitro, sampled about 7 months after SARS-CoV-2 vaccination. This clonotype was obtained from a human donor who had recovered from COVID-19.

The CDR3 DNA reads TGTGCCAGTAGGGCACAGGGCTTGGGCACAGATACGCAGTATTTT. This codes for CASRAQGLGTDTQYF. The chain links TRBV19 to TRBJ2-3, with D possibly TRBD1 on 6 matching bases. The CDR3 is made up of 15 amino acids. The germline V gene has CDR1 LNHDA and CDR2 SQIVND (reference sequence). Trimming removed 6 bases from V and 1 base from J, with 14 bases in between.